This T cell receptor (beta chain) was sequenced in a study of T cells in narcolepsy. The wider study: Healthy controls were enrolled alongside patients with narcolepsy type 1 or type 2. General observations from the study: Autoreactive clonotypes reportedly recurred in blood of same and different patients, not controls. In some patient and control memory CD4+ samples, autoreactive clones were absent. Comparing one patient's CSF and blood CD4+ clonotypes highlighted HCRT- and TRIB2-specific autoreactive clonotypes.

Generated by immunoSEQ multiplex PCR, the TCRdb table keeps only in-frame clones and is missing some. The sample shows tens of thousands of clones, 80% of them seen only once. Comment on this clone: The target antigen is unknown.

Germline V gives CDR1 SGHAT, CDR2 FQNNGV. The CDR3 spans 12 residues. Trimming left V 5 bases short and J 4 bases short, with 8 bases between. The TCR comes from a human donor in good health. The gene calls are TRBV11-2 and TRBJ1-1, with no clear D. Sequenced sample: memory (CD45RA-) CD4+ T cells from blood. CDR3 protein: CASSSPITEAFF. The CDR3 nucleotides read TGTGCCAGCAGCAGTCCTATCACTGAAGCTTTCTTT.